This T cell receptor (beta chain) stems from a study of cytomegalovirus exposure and HLA in healthy donors (dated by TCRdb to about 2017). Study-wide context: An earlier analysis of 550 to 700 of the donors reported approximately 300 Gb of sequence data and 117 million unique TCR beta sequences from around 200 million T cells. Among some 410 genotyped donors of the cohort, an average of about 240,000 unique TCR beta nucleotide sequences were sequenced per donor, 15% to 20% of them non-productive. To predict cytomegalovirus infection status, the study combined high-throughput TCR immunosequencing, statistical association of individual TCRs with disease status, and machine learning. An earlier analysis of several hundred of the donors used high-throughput TCR beta sequencing to judge whether each TCR beta V gene segment behaved as functional or pseudogenic. The genetic ancestry cluster associated with self-reported Caucasian donors included about 84% of the 398 genotyped donors. The number of typed donors differed by locus: roughly 629-640 for A, B, C, DRB1 and DQB1; 500 to 550 for DQA1; some 590 for DPA1; and 400 to 480 for DPB1. The later analysis used no new phenotypic data to find candidate immune exposures, relying instead on TCR beta sequences and their occurrence across donors. A later genetic analysis took genome-wide SNP genotypes for about three fifths of the 666 donors and used that subset as a discovery cohort. Every repertoire in the discovery cohort had been generated on one and the same sequencing platform. Besides the first cohort of roughly 640 subjects, a separate validation cohort made up of 120 different subjects was used. Donor age, sex, ethnicity and CMV serostatus were collected together with the repertoire data. An early release covering roughly 600 HLA-typed donors comprised about 290 gigabases of sequencing data and tens of millions of unique TCR sequences. Four to six DR-DQ haplotypes were handled as single units for association and clustering, since linkage in the cohort was strong. Using immunosequencing, the study profiled T cell repertoires from around 680 subjects and related those repertoires to cytomegalovirus serostatus. HLA typing covered class I and class II loci at four-digit resolution. A later analysis re-examined previously published TCR beta repertoires from 500 to 700 donors and added high-resolution HLA genotyping to investigate patterns of TCR occurrence. The study was designed to test whether signatures of past pathogen exposure could be identified by cataloging public T cell receptors.

There are 13 amino acids in the CDR3, from cysteine to phenylalanine inclusive. Of all the DNA, just the CDR3 is kept, 39 bases in frame from base 1. V gives up 0 bases and J gives up 6 bases, and the segment between their germline ends measures 7 bases. The germline V gene specifies SGHTA as CDR1 and FQGTGA as CDR2. Turning to this clone: Its binding antigen is unknown. No qualities accompany the bases; no much larger clone lies one base away.

What the work shows at the level of the full study, not this receptor alone: Compared with the 666-donor mean, donors in an Asian-associated ancestry cluster had fewer N-insertions in productive TCRs, according to a later genetic analysis. A group of highly shared sequence variants was considered likely to be a technical artifact of the sequencing pipeline. At a false discovery rate of 0.05, a later analysis linked 16,951 TCR beta sequences to specific HLA alleles. Because HLA typing was missing for some donors at each locus, association tests included only the typed subset. The authors suggested that the approach could potentially be extended to other disease states and immunological phenotypes. In vitro tests confirmed that a few of the cytomegalovirus-associated TCR beta chains recognize cytomegalovirus antigens. For the cohort, immune exposure information was limited to CMV serostatus. Because counts were too low, roughly 18 rarely observed V segments, including chromosome 9 orphons, were left out of the earlier analysis of 587 of the donors. Assigning TCR associations to individual alleles was difficult when HLA alleles, especially DR and DQ, strongly co-occurred. A total of fewer than 200 TCR beta chains were listed by the study as associated with cytomegalovirus. In a later analysis, the rate of TCR association differed among HLA loci, with DRB1 alleles having the most associated TCRs and HLA-C alleles having the fewest. Because the 87-base-pair reads could not distinguish some IMGT-functional V segments, including TRBV6-2 and TRBV6-3, those segments were excluded. The classifier was reported to diagnose cytomegalovirus status with high specificity and sensitivity in both the original and validation cohorts. In a later analysis, HLA-associated TCR beta chains were found to be more clonally expanded and to have lower generation probabilities than equally common non-associated chains. In an earlier analysis of 587 of the donors, most TCR beta V segments were observed in productive rearrangements about 87% or about 30% of the time, broadly matching IMGT annotations. A further reported finding was that TCR beta sequences accurately predicted the HLA-A and HLA-B alleles for most subjects in the first cohort. Only TCR beta chains were sequenced in this cohort, and the absence of alpha or paired-chain data limited detectable features. A later genetic analysis associated a missense DCLRE1C variant with V-gene and J-gene trimming of TCR beta chains, and an independent cohort replicated the association. A later analysis found that most CMV-associated TCR beta chains appeared HLA-restricted, with HLA associations seemingly driven largely by CMV exposure. Across donors, most TCR sequences were observed very rarely, whereas some public TCRs were present in many individuals. Presence/absence analyses assumed roughly uniform sequencing depth across donors, an assumption that may not hold. Several of the top co-occurrence clusters appeared to be linked to parvovirus B19, influenza, CMV and Epstein-Barr virus, according to a later analysis. Correlated functional status among segregating V segments might be attributable to linkage disequilibrium, but an unknown experimental factor could not be ruled out.

In total, approximately 610 healthy bone marrow donors made up the cohort. All cohort members were sampled while nominally healthy, although unrecorded immune exposures were likely present. The donor was CMV seropositive and was included in the group of some 290 seropositive cohort members. Every donor gave a peripheral blood sample, and the peripheral blood mononuclear cells from that sample were used for TCR beta sequencing. Genomic DNA was extracted from the blood cell samples with the Qiagen DNeasy Blood Extraction Kit. The library came from the immunoSEQ multiplex PCR assay. For the multiplex PCR, a mixture combining 60 forward primers for TCR Vbeta segments and 13 reverse primers for TCR Jbeta segments was used. The CDR3 region of rearranged TCR beta genes was amplified from genomic DNA by a multiplex PCR assay. Amplified TCR beta libraries were sequenced as 87-base-pair reads on the Illumina HiSeq System. For the original study's pipeline: In a later analysis, tens of millions of unique TCR beta chains were counted across the roughly 610 repertoires, and around 11 million of these chains were shared by at least two donors. A nearest-neighbor algorithm error-corrected the raw reads and collapsed the reads into unique sequences, merging closely related sequences to remove PCR and sequencing errors. CDR3 sequences were aligned to IMGT reference sequences to assign V, D and J gene segments. For a sequence to be retained, a match of at least six nucleotides was required to both a V gene segment and a J gene segment. Rearrangements were classified as productive when the CDR3 lacked stop codons and remained in frame with V and J, and all other rearrangements were classified as non-productive. Following IMGT convention, CDR3 was defined as the stretch from the second conserved V-encoded cysteine to the conserved J-encoded phenylalanine. Sequences without an unambiguous match to a single V gene segment were excluded from the earlier analysis of several hundred of the donors. An earlier analysis of 587 of the donors called V segments functional above 56.7% productive rearrangements and segregating when the between-donor standard deviation exceeded 5%. To diagnose cytomegalovirus status from the catalog of TCR beta chain sequences, a statistical classification framework was built. In a later analysis, V and J genes were assigned by comparing TCR nucleotide sequences against IMGT/GENE-DB human TR gene sequences. The TCRdist pipeline was used in a later analysis to assign CDR3 sequences and most-parsimonious VDJ recombination scenarios. In a later analysis, each TCR beta chain was defined by its CDR3 amino acid sequence together with its V-gene family, and reads without a unique V-gene family were excluded. As a way to deal with suspected cross-contamination and a sequencing artifact, a later analysis dropped 500 to 700 nucleotide sequences that were highly shared and had low generation probability. In a later analysis, a clonal expansion index for each public chain was calculated from normalized within-repertoire ranks of inferred template counts. Generation probabilities in a later analysis came from a VDJ recombination model fitted to out-of-frame rearrangements, and those results were checked against IGoR. A later analysis scored TCR-TCR, TCR-HLA and TCR-CMV co-occurrence with hypergeometric tests, applying a repertoire-size bias correction to TCR pairs. False discovery rates were estimated in a later analysis by permuting HLA or CMV assignments 20 times. A later analysis grouped co-occurring TCRs with DBSCAN, adding TCRdist sequence similarity when clustering within HLA-allele-positive subsets. Repertoires with fewer than 30,000 or more than 120,000 public chains were left out of co-occurrence clustering, as were four to six repertoires with anomalous nucleotide sharing. The clones in this table, taken by TCRdb from immuneACCESS, are in-frame only. Not every clone is retained; where verified, under half of the shortfall comes from an unresolved V gene, and the cause of the rest is unknown. V and J calls plus clone size are reproduced from that table; the DNA served to infer D and trimming. This sample lists about 110,000 clones; approximately 80% were detected once. The top ten constitute around 3% of the sample.

The sequence derives from a woman aged 55-70 years in good health and CMV-seropositive. The chain uses TRBV7-3 and TRBJ2-3; the D gene is not confidently resolved. Sequencing was performed on PBMCs. In nucleotides, the sequence is TGTGCCAGCAGCTTAACTTCCCGGGATACGCAGTATTTT. Translated, it reads CASSLTSRDTQYF.